This is a list of T cell receptor beta chains from one sample in a study of blood T cell repertoires in COVID-19. Clones were sequenced by immunoSEQ multiplex PCR, and TCRdb holds only the in-frame ones, with some missing. The sample lists over 90,000 clones, over 70% occurring once. The specimen was peripheral blood. Receptor source: a man between 60 and 75 years old with acute or convalescent COVID-19. The CDR3 runs from the conserved cysteine through the conserved F or W. D genes are given only for firm matches. Clone size, where shown, is once, few, many, or a class for clones that have expanded.

NA	TRBD2	TRBJ2-3	TRBV30	TGTGCCTGGAGCCCGAGCGGGATCCGGGATACGCAGTATTTT	CAWSPSGIRDTQYF
few	TRBD1	TRBJ1-1	TRBV10-1	TGCGCCAGCAGTGAGCATTTGACAGGGACTGAAGCTTTCTTT	CASSEHLTGTEAFF
NA	NA	TRBJ2-2	TRBV2	TGTGCCAGCAGTGTAGGAGGTGTCGGGGAGCTGTTTTTT	CASSVGGVGELFF
NA	NA	TRBJ2-3	TRBV7-2	TGTGCCAGCAGCCGCTCGGGTACGGCAGATACGCAGTATTTT	CASSRSGTADTQYF
NA	TRBD1	TRBJ2-7	TRBV5-6	TGTGCCAGCAGCTTGGGGACAGGGGCCTACGAGCAGTACTTC	CASSLGTGAYEQYF
NA	NA	TRBJ2-5	TRBV19	TGTGCCAGTAGTGCGCTTGGGGGCGCCGGGGAGACCCAGTACTTC	CASSALGGAGETQYF
NA	NA	TRBJ2-1	TRBV7-2	TGTGCCAGCAGCTTAGTAGTTCAGGGCGGATACCGAATCGATGAGCAGTTCTTC	CASSLVVQGGYRIDEQFF
NA	TRBD1	TRBJ1-2	TRBV15	TGTGCCACCAGCAGAGGACAGGGGGGAACTAACTATGGCTACACCTTC	CATSRGQGGTNYGYTF
NA	NA	TRBJ1-1	TRBV28	TGTGCCAGCAGCCCTTTTAACATGAACACTGAAGCTTTCTTT	CASSPFNMNTEAFF
few	TRBD1	TRBJ1-2	TRBV30	TGTGCCTGGAGTAAGGGGCAGGGGGCGTATGGCTACACCTTC	CAWSKGQGAYGYTF
NA	NA	TRBJ1-5	TRBV6-2/TRBV6-3	TGTGCCAGCAGTTACTCGGAGACTACGGGGCAGCCCCAGCATTTT	CASSYSETTGQPQHF
NA	NA	TRBJ2-2	TRBV6-5	TGTGCCAGCACCCGCGCCGACACCGGGGAGCTGTTTTTT	CASTRADTGELFF
NA	NA	TRBJ2-1	TRBV4-2	TGTGCCAGCAGCCAAGAAGCGTCGGGTGAGCAGTTCTTC	CASSQEASGEQFF
once	NA	TRBJ2-1	TRBV5-1	TGCGCCAGCAGCTTGGAATCGTACAATGAGCAGTTCTTC	CASSLESYNEQFF
NA	NA	TRBJ2-2	TRBV6-5	TGTGCCAGCAGTTACTTGCTAGCCGGGGAGCTGTTTTTT	CASSYLLAGELFF
NA	NA	TRBJ2-1	TRBV11-1	TGTGCCAGCAGCCTAAGAGGAGGTTACAATGAGCAGTTCTTC	CASSLRGGYNEQFF
NA	TRBD1	TRBJ2-5	TRBV5-6	TGTGCCAGCAGGGACTCGGGAGACAGGGGGCTAGGGGAGACCCAGTACTTC	CASRDSGDRGLGETQYF
few	TRBD2	TRBJ2-7	TRBV7-2	TGTGCCAGTACCAGGACTAGCGGGAGTTACGAGCAGTACTTC	CASTRTSGSYEQYF
once	NA	TRBJ2-2	TRBV7-8	TGTGCCAGCAGCTTAATTGGGCCCCGCGGGGAGCTGTTTTTT	CASSLIGPRGELFF
NA	NA	TRBJ1-1	TRBV30	TGTGCCTGGAGTACGCAGGGACTTTACGACACTGAAGCTTTCTTT	CAWSTQGLYDTEAFF
NA	TRBD1	TRBJ1-2	TRBV7-2	TGTGCCAGCAGCACTAAACCGACAGGGGGCGGCTACACCTTC	CASSTKPTGGGYTF
NA	NA	TRBJ1-4	TRBV7-9	TGTGCCAGCAGCTTAGGAGGGACCGCGGGGAAACTGTTTTTT	CASSLGGTAGKLFF